The clone carrying this T cell receptor beta chain has at least ten counts. Its antigen is still unknown. The data are from a study of T cells in Graves' hyperthyroidism and ophthalmopathy. For the study at large: At the time of initial diagnosis and before any treatment, peripheral blood was collected. Study-level results: Most clonotypes that expanded in the thyroid above 0.001 also showed up in blood. Ophthalmopathy was separated from stable hyperthyroidism by a 13 V-J model.

The TCR beta CDR3 regions underwent amplification using RNA transcripts as the source. With the HTBI primer set, the TCR CDR3 went through a first round of RT-PCR. TCRdb ran MiXCR on the multiplex PCR reads and lists one entry per CDR3 protein. The data hold 220,000 or so distinct CDR3 sequences, with around 17% observed a single time. The V and J ends lost 3 bases and 2 bases, in that order; junction bases with no gene match: 12. The CDR3 has 17 amino acids. CDR1 and CDR2 (germline): SGDLS, YYNGEE. Based on clinical symptoms, serum thyroxine and TRAb, thyroid ultrasound and orbital computed tomography, diagnoses were reached.

The receptor was isolated from a woman aged 18-29 years with Graves' ophthalmopathy. The sequenced material came from blood. V and J are TRBV9 and TRBJ1-2, with 8 positions matching TRBD1. This CDR3 reads CASSATVSDRGNYGYTF. The CDR3 region has the DNA TGTGCCAGCAGCGCCACTGTTTCTGACAGGGGAAACTATGGCTACACCTTC.